This T cell receptor beta chain comes out of a study of cytomegalovirus exposure and HLA in healthy donors (dated 2017 in TCRdb). Notes on the research overall: In an earlier analysis of roughly 590 of the donors, 250 to 300 Gb of sequence data and 117 million unique TCR beta sequences from about 190 million T cells were reported. All discovery cohort repertoires had been generated using a single sequencing platform. Roughly 5 DR-DQ haplotypes were handled as single units for association and clustering, since linkage in the cohort was strong. An early release that covered approximately 600 HLA-typed donors contained 300 to 350 gigabases of sequencing data and 65 million to 100 million unique TCR sequences. Along with the approximately 600-subject first cohort, a separate validation cohort of over a hundred different subjects was used. An earlier analysis of more than 450 of the donors used high-throughput TCR beta sequencing to judge whether each TCR beta V gene segment behaved as functional or pseudogenic. The study used immunosequencing to profile the T cell repertoires of around 600 subjects and linked those repertoires to cytomegalovirus serostatus. In a later genetic analysis, genome-wide SNP genotypes for 398 of the 666 donors were used, and that subset was treated as a discovery cohort. Among the roughly 380 genotyped donors, about 83% belonged to the genetic ancestry cluster associated with self-reported Caucasian donors. The study aimed to test whether signatures of past pathogen exposure could be identified by cataloging public T cell receptors. To study patterns of TCR occurrence, a later analysis re-analyzed previously published TCR beta repertoires from several hundred donors and added high-resolution HLA genotyping. The number of donors typed differed by locus, with about 620-630 for A, B, C, DRB1 and DQB1, around 560 for DQA1, about 610 for DPA1, and some 440 for DPB1. The later analysis used no new phenotypic data to find candidate immune exposures, relying instead on TCR beta sequences and their occurrence across donors. On average, around 200,000 unique TCR beta nucleotide sequences were sequenced per donor among a few hundred genotyped donors of the cohort, with roughly 18% of those sequences being non-productive. To predict cytomegalovirus infection status, the study brought together high-throughput TCR immunosequencing, statistical association of individual TCRs with disease status, and machine learning. Donor age, sex, ethnicity and CMV serostatus were compiled together with the repertoire data. Both class I and class II loci were covered by HLA typing, at four-digit resolution.

Including cysteine and phenylalanine, the CDR3 has 17 amino acids. Only the CDR3 part of the read is kept: 51 bases, read in frame from the first base. Looking up the germline V gene yields CDR1 MRHNA and CDR2 SNTAGT. The V end gives up 4 bases and the J end 3 bases, leaving 12 bases in the junction not matched to a gene. Notes on this clone: Its binding antigen is unknown. Base qualities were left out, and no much larger clone turns up one base away.

Receptors were amplified or captured by the immunoSEQ multiplex PCR assay. For the multiplex PCR, a mixture combining 60 forward primers for TCR Vbeta segments and 13 reverse primers for TCR Jbeta segments was used. The CDR3 region of rearranged TCR beta genes was amplified from genomic DNA by a multiplex PCR assay. On the Illumina HiSeq System, the amplified TCR beta libraries were sequenced as 87-base-pair reads. As for the original processing: A later analysis tallied 80 million to 95 million unique TCR beta chains across the approximately 670 repertoires, and approximately 9.9 million of those chains were shared by two or more donors. Raw reads were error-corrected and collapsed into unique sequences with a nearest-neighbor algorithm that merged closely related sequences to remove PCR and sequencing errors. V, D and J gene segments were assigned by aligning CDR3 sequences to IMGT reference sequences. For a sequence to be retained, a match of at least six nucleotides was required to both a V gene segment and a J gene segment. A rearrangement was called productive if the CDR3 had no stop codons and remained in frame with V and J, and every other rearrangement was called non-productive. Following IMGT convention, CDR3 was defined as the stretch from the second conserved V-encoded cysteine up to the conserved J-encoded phenylalanine. Sequences without an unambiguous match to a single V gene segment were excluded from the earlier analysis of about 640 of the donors. In an earlier analysis of about 590 of the donors, a V segment was called functional when productive rearrangements were above 56.7%, and segregating when the standard deviation between donors exceeded 5%. To diagnose cytomegalovirus status from the catalog of TCR beta chain sequences, a statistical classification framework was built. V and J gene assignment, in a later analysis, came from comparing TCR nucleotide sequences with IMGT/GENE-DB human TR gene sequences. In a later analysis, CDR3 sequences and most-parsimonious VDJ recombination scenarios were assigned using the TCRdist pipeline. In a later analysis, every TCR beta chain was defined by the combination of its CDR3 amino acid sequence and its V-gene family, and reads without a unique V-gene family were dropped. As a way to deal with suspected cross-contamination and a sequencing artifact, a later analysis dropped 592 nucleotide sequences that were highly shared and had low generation probability. In a later analysis, a clonal expansion index was calculated for each public chain from normalized within-repertoire ranks of inferred template counts. In a later analysis, generation probabilities were computed with a VDJ recombination model fitted to out-of-frame rearrangements, and the resulting probabilities were checked against IGoR. Hypergeometric tests were used in a later analysis to score TCR-TCR, TCR-HLA and TCR-CMV co-occurrence, with a repertoire-size bias correction applied to the TCR pairs. A later analysis estimated false discovery rates by permuting HLA or CMV assignments 20 times. In a later analysis, co-occurring TCRs were grouped with DBSCAN, and TCRdist sequence similarity was added when clustering was performed within HLA-allele-positive subsets. Repertoires with fewer than 30,000 or more than 120,000 public chains were left out of co-occurrence clustering, as were five repertoires with anomalous nucleotide sharing. Drawn from immuneACCESS, this table holds only the in-frame rearrangements with V and J called that TCRdb kept. Clones are partly lost; checked studies trace under half to an unresolved V gene and leave the rest unexplained. The DNA gave D and trimming, while V, J and clone size come from that table. The sample table records 70,000 to 95,000 clones; 62% of these occur just once. In total, the top ten clones hold 5.5% of the sample.

General findings and caveats noted by the study authors: In a later analysis, HLA-associated TCR beta chains were found to be more clonally expanded and to have lower generation probabilities than equally common non-associated chains. Several of the top co-occurrence clusters appeared to be linked to parvovirus B19, influenza, CMV and Epstein-Barr virus, according to a later analysis. Correlated functional status among segregating V segments might reflect linkage disequilibrium, but an unknown experimental factor could not be ruled out. Only TCR beta chains were sequenced in this cohort, and the absence of alpha or paired-chain data limited detectable features. Specific HLA alleles were associated with roughly 16,000 TCR beta sequences at a false discovery rate of 0.05 in a later analysis. According to a later genetic analysis, donors in an Asian-associated ancestry cluster had fewer N-insertions in productive TCRs than the approximately 650-donor mean. A cluster of highly shared sequence variants was judged likely to represent a technical artifact of the sequencing pipeline. The only immune exposure information available for the cohort was CMV serostatus. Strong co-occurrence of HLA alleles, especially DR and DQ, made assigning TCR associations to individual alleles difficult. The earlier analysis of a few hundred of the donors excluded over 15 rarely observed V segments, including chromosome 9 orphons, because counts were too low. A further reported finding was that TCR beta sequences accurately predicted the HLA-A and HLA-B alleles for most subjects in the first cohort. It was suggested by the authors that the approach could potentially be generalized to other disease states and immunological phenotypes. A total of around 150 TCR beta chains were listed by the study as associated with cytomegalovirus. While some public TCRs were present in many individuals, most TCR sequences turned up only very rarely across donors. A later analysis found that TCR association rates varied across HLA loci, with DRB1 alleles showing the most associated TCRs and HLA-C alleles the fewest. The classifier was reported to diagnose cytomegalovirus status with high specificity and sensitivity in both the original cohort and the validation cohort. Most CMV-associated TCR beta chains appeared to be HLA-restricted in a later analysis, and the HLA associations seemed to be driven largely by CMV exposure. HLA typing was unavailable for some donors at each locus, so association tests used only the typed subset. Broadly in line with IMGT annotations, most TCR beta V segments showed up in productive rearrangements about 90% or about 30% of the time in an earlier analysis of some 590 of the donors. A few of the identified cytomegalovirus-associated TCR beta chains were confirmed in vitro to be specific for cytomegalovirus antigens. The 87-base-pair reads could not distinguish some IMGT-functional V segments, including TRBV6-2 and TRBV6-3, so those segments were excluded. In a later genetic analysis, a missense DCLRE1C variant was associated with V-gene and J-gene trimming of TCR beta chains, and the association was replicated in an independent cohort. Sequencing depth was assumed to be roughly uniform across donors in the presence/absence analyses, though that assumption may not hold.

The cohort was made up of about 610 healthy bone marrow donors. All cohort members were sampled while nominally healthy, although unrecorded immune exposures were likely present. The donor was CMV seropositive and belonged to the group of 250 to 350 seropositive cohort members. Each donor provided a peripheral blood sample, and peripheral blood mononuclear cells were used for TCR beta sequencing. Genomic DNA extraction from the blood cell samples was performed with the Qiagen DNeasy Blood Extraction Kit. Recombination connected TRBV6-4 to TRBJ2-3, with 8 bases matching TRBD2. The receptor comes from a woman aged 25 to 45 in good health and CMV-seropositive. Material for sequencing was PBMCs. The CDR3 here reads CASSVSGAGGPTDTQYF. The sequenced DNA: TGTGCCAGCAGTGTCTCTGGGGCGGGGGGTCCTACAGATACGCAGTATTTT.